This record concerns one TCR beta chain sequence. Its antigen is unknown. In this CDR3 the conserved last residue, phenylalanine or tryptophan, is missing, so a read error is likely. No DNA is shown, since the ends of the CDR3 on it are uncertain; the CDR3 is the one TCRdb lists. The data stem from a study of Ad26.COV2.S vaccination and SARS-CoV-2 variants. Overall study: The donor belonged to the COV1001 Ad26.COV2.S trial arm. In the study, Ad26.COV2.S was injected intramuscularly once, or twice 56 days apart.

Sequencing was performed with immunoSEQ multiplex PCR; in TCRdb, only in-frame clones are kept and a portion is missing. The table includes about 480,000 clones, about 83% detected once. Specified treatment: around 19 received Ad26.COV2.S at low or high dose, single or two shots; a few received placebo; per-sample allocation not given. The samples were gathered on day 63 after the first injection of vaccine or placebo. Study-wide results and limits: People who got the vaccine had more spike-specific TCR breadth than people who got placebo. It was found that vaccine and placebo recipients had similar non-spike TCR breadth.

This receptor was obtained from a person aged 18-65 years who received the Ad26.COV2.S COVID-19 vaccine or a placebo. Sequences were derived from peripheral blood, sampled in a trial of Ad26.COV2.S vaccine versus placebo.

The CDR3 sequence is CASSQRANE. The chain carries TRBV11-3 and TRBJ2-7; the listed D gene, TRBD2, was not tested against the DNA. Germline V gene data show CDR1 as SGHNT and CDR2 as YENEEA. The CDR3 is 9 residues long, ends included.